A single sample is the source of the 14 T cell receptor beta chains below, sequenced in a study of CD8 T cells in ankylosing spondylitis. TCRdb re-derived calls from the 5' RACE reads in MiXCR, one entry per CDR3 protein. The table has fewer than 250,000 distinct CDR3 sequences, roughly 26% seen once. Sequencing was done on a sample of blood, either unsorted or a sorted T cell fraction (not recorded which). Receptor source: a male donor with ankylosing spondylitis or in good health (not recorded which).

The chain recombines TRBV12-3 or TRBV12-4 with TRBJ1-5; no clear D gene. This CDR3 spans 14 amino acids. Between the trimmed V and J ends, which lost 3 bases and 0 bases, there was a span of 6 bases. CDR3 sequence: CASSLHYSNQPQHF. The CDR3 DNA sequence: TGTGCCAGCAGTTTGCATTATAGCAATCAGCCCCAGCATTTT.

This chain joins TRBV20-1 and TRBJ1-4; 9 bases fit TRBD1. This CDR3 has 17 amino acids. Germline CDR1 and CDR2: DFQATT and SNEGSKA (reference sequence). V lost 0 bases, J lost 8 bases, and 13 bases stayed unmatched. CDR3 in amino acids: CSARDLLTGGATEKLFF. For the CDR3, the DNA is TGCAGTGCTAGAGATCTGCTTACAGGGGGCGCGACAGAAAAACTGTTTTTT.

The V gene is TRBV5-1, the J gene TRBJ2-5, with D perhaps TRBD2 (5 bases). This CDR3 comprises 14 residues. Trimming left V 2 bases short and J 5 bases short, with 13 bases between. In germline, CDR1 is SGHRS, CDR2 YFSETQ. The CDR3 is CASSFGNTGETQYF. CDR3 bases: TGCGCCAGCAGCTTTGGGAATACGGGGGAGACCCAGTACTTC.

This clonotype was counted only a few times. V is TRBV29-1 and J is TRBJ2-1; TRBD1 matches at 9 bases. CDR3 length: 15 amino acids. Germline loops: CDR1 SQVTM, CDR2 ANQGSEA. V shed 4 bases and J 5 bases; nucleotides not matched to a gene: 9. CDR3 region: CSVAHRTGANNEQFF. DNA for the CDR3: TGCAGCGTTGCCCATCGGACAGGGGCCAACAATGAGCAGTTCTTC.

On this clonotype: Its ends do not fully match the called genes, so a read error is possible. The chain links TRBV20-1 to TRBJ2-7; D is possibly TRBD1 (6 bases). The CDR3 has 12 amino acids. Germline lookup yields CDR1 DFQATT and CDR2 SNEGSKA (reference sequence). The CDR3 is CSASVLTGTTIF. CDR3 DNA: TGCAGTGCTAGTGTATTGACAGGCACTACGATCTTC.

This clonotype came up many times. This chain uses TRBV24-1 with TRBJ2-1, with TRBD2 matching over 13 bases. This CDR3 has 21 amino acids. V lost 4 bases and J lost 4; bases outside the gene matches: 18. Germline lookup yields CDR1 KGHDR and CDR2 SFDVKD. The CDR3 nucleotides are TGTGCCACCAGTGACCTTGGACTAGCGGGAGCCCCCCTACCCTTTTACAATGAGCAGTTCTTC. Its protein is CATSDLGLAGAPLPFYNEQFF.

Ten or more counts support this clonotype. The J gene is TRBJ2-3, the V gene TRBV2; D unclear. CDR3 length: 13 residues. V lost 3 bases and J 2 bases, leaving 6 bases between the germline ends. In germline, CDR1 is SNHLY, CDR2 FYNNEI. The CDR3 region is CASSDWSTDTQYF. In nucleotides, the CDR3 is TGTGCCAGCAGTGACTGGTCCACAGATACGCAGTATTTT.

This clonotype was counted a few times. The J gene is TRBJ2-1, the V gene TRBV6-9; 11 bases map to TRBD2. Trimming cost V 3 bases and J 3 bases; bases outside gene matches: 16. This CDR3 is 20 amino acids long. Germline V gives CDR1 MNHGY, CDR2 SVAAGI. The CDR3 nucleotides read TGTGCCAGCAGTTACCTGCCCGGGACTAGCGGAGGGTGGGGCTACAATGAGCAGTTCTTC. Translation: CASSYLPGTSGGWGYNEQFF.

This clonotype showed up many times. This chain links TRBV15 with TRBJ2-1; either TRBD1 or TRBD2 may fit D (5 bases each). Germline V gene sequence: CDR1 LNHNV, CDR2 YYDKDF (reference sequence). Trimming cost V 0 bases and J 0 bases, with 9 bases left between them. This CDR3 region has 16 residues. The CDR3 spells CATSRDWGSSYNEQFF. The CDR3, as DNA: TGTGCCACCAGCAGAGATTGGGGGAGCTCCTACAATGAGCAGTTCTTC.

This clonotype showed up many times. V and J are TRBV18 and TRBJ2-7, with D perhaps TRBD2 (5 bases). This CDR3 region has 14 residues. Germline V CDR1 and CDR2: KGHSH, LQKENI. The V and J ends lost 1 base and 3 bases respectively, with 10 bases between them. As DNA, the CDR3 is TGTGCCAGCTCACCACAGCGGAAAAACTACGAGCAGTACTTC. It encodes CASSPQRKNYEQYF.

The V gene is TRBV29-1, the J gene TRBJ2-7; D unclear. V shed 4 bases and J shed 2 bases, with 6 bases lying between them. From germline, CDR1 is SQVTM and CDR2 ANQGSEA. The CDR3 extends over 11 amino acids. CDR3 nucleotide sequence: TGCAGCGTTGCCAGTACCTACGAGCAGTACTTC. This encodes CSVASTYEQYF.

The genes are TRBV20-1 and TRBJ1-2; TRBD1 aligns across 9 bases. The germline V gene encodes CDR1 DFQATT and CDR2 SNEGSKA (reference sequence). With 1 base clipped from V and 8 bases from J, the junction kept 5 bases outside the gene matches. This CDR3 comprises 13 residues. CDR3 sequence reads: CSARGDRVRGYTF. The CDR3 nucleotides read TGCAGTGCTAGAGGGGACAGGGTGCGGGGCTACACCTTC.

This clonotype was seen many times. The chain joins TRBV3-1 to TRBJ1-5; unclear D gene. The length of the CDR3 is 14 residues. Germline V gene lookup returns CDR1 LGHDT and CDR2 YNNKEL (reference sequence). Trimming shortened V by 4 bases and J by 1 base, and 8 bases separated the two germline ends. CDR3 nucleotide sequence: TGTGCCAGCAGCCCCTACGGGAGCAATCAGCCCCAGCATTTT. Translated: CASSPYGSNQPQHF.

The gene calls are TRBV5-6 and TRBJ2-3; 7 nucleotides agree with TRBD2. This CDR3 comprises 13 residues. Germline CDR1 is SGHDT and CDR2 is YYEEEE. Trimming cost V 8 bases and J 2 bases; bases outside gene matches: 5. Here the CDR3 reads CASGGVATDTQYF. DNA for the CDR3: TGTGCCAGTGGGGGGGTTGCCACAGATACGCAGTATTTT.